Listed here are 16 T cell receptor beta chains from one sample, sequenced in a study of blood T cell repertoires in COVID-19. The data were produced by immunoSEQ multiplex PCR, yet TCRdb's version contains in-frame clones alone and is incomplete. The table has fewer than 300,000 clones, about 88% seen once. Sequencing input: peripheral blood. Receptors originate from a woman in her 40s who had recovered from COVID-19.

This chain joins TRBV5-1 and TRBJ2-5; D is possibly TRBD2 (6 bases). V was pared by 4 bases and J by 5 bases, with 15 bases between. Germline V gene sequence: CDR1 SGHRS, CDR2 YFSETQ. CDR3 length: 14 residues. In DNA, the CDR3 is TGCGCCAGCAGCACCGGACTACTACAGGAGACCCAGTACTTC. It yields the protein CASSTGLLQETQYF.

This clone appeared a single time. V usage is TRBV27 and J usage is TRBJ1-5; D remains ambiguous. This CDR3 is built from 17 residues. Germline loops: CDR1 MNHEY, CDR2 SMNVEV (reference sequence). V was clipped by 5 bases and J by 0 bases, with 17 bases between them. The CDR3 sequence is CASSGGPPLYSNQPQHF. DNA for the CDR3: TGTGCCAGCAGTGGAGGGCCTCCCCTCTATAGCAATCAGCCCCAGCATTTT.

This rearrangement joins TRBV5-8 to TRBJ2-5; D remains ambiguous. The CDR3 extends over 16 amino acids. Deletions cut 0 bases from V and 5 bases from J, with 17 bases between. Germline V gives CDR1 SGHTS, CDR2 YDEGEE. As DNA, the CDR3 is TGTGCCAGCAGCTTGGGGCTGTCCCAACCCGTCGAGACCCAGTACTTC. Protein product: CASSLGLSQPVETQYF.

The rearrangement links TRBV7-9 to TRBJ2-5; 13 nucleotides match TRBD2. The V and J ends lost 4 bases and 12 bases, in that order; junction bases with no gene match: 2. This CDR3 is built from 12 residues. The germline V gene encodes CDR1 SEHNR and CDR2 FQNEAQ (reference sequence). The CDR3 is CASSSGTSGEYF. DNA of the CDR3: TGTGCCAGCAGCTCCGGGACTAGCGGGGAGTACTTC.

The rearrangement uses TRBV9 and TRBJ2-6; TRBD2 matches 8 bases. The germline V gene encodes CDR1 SGDLS and CDR2 YYNGEE. The CDR3 spans 18 residues. J was trimmed by 0 bases and V by 6 bases; bases with no gene match: 11. The CDR3: CASTERLAQSSGANVLTF. CDR3 in DNA: TGTGCCAGCACCGAACGACTAGCGCAAAGCTCTGGGGCCAACGTCCTGACTTTC.

This clone was seen a single time. V gene TRBV9 combines with J gene TRBJ1-4, with 9 bases identical to TRBD1. V trimming: 2 bases; J trimming: 7 bases; junction bases outside the gene matches: 9. The CDR3 has 16 residues. Germline values: CDR1 SGDLS, CDR2 YYNGEE. CDR3 nucleotides: TGTGCCAGCAGCGTGGGAACCGGGACAGGGAGTGAAAAACTGTTTTTT. The encoded protein is CASSVGTGTGSEKLFF.

This sequence joins TRBV19 and TRBJ1-2; 7 bases fit TRBD1. This CDR3 comprises 17 residues. J gave up 2 bases and V 3 bases, and 12 bases lay outside the gene matches. Germline-derived CDR1 and CDR2 are LNHDA and SQIVND (reference sequence). The CDR3 sequence is CASSIRGPQGSNYGYTF. CDR3 DNA: TGTGCCAGTAGTATCCGGGGCCCACAGGGGTCGAACTATGGCTACACCTTC. The complete variable domain, with remaining parts taken from reference TRBV19 and TRBJ1-2, reads DGGITQSPKYLFRKEGQNVTLSCEQNLNHDAMYWYRQDPGQGLRLIYYSQIVNDFQKGDIAEGYSVSREKKESFPLTVTSAQKNPTAFYLCASSIRGPQGSNYGYTFGSGTRLTVV.

The chain combines TRBV5-4 with TRBJ1-4, with D possibly matching TRBD1 (5 bases). The germline V and J ends were trimmed by 0 bases and 0 bases, with 12 bases remaining between them. Germline V gene sequence: CDR1 SGHNT, CDR2 YYREEE (reference sequence). This CDR3 has 17 residues. CDR3 amino acids: CASSLVGEHPTNEKLFF. CDR3 nucleotide sequence: TGTGCCAGCAGCTTGGTAGGGGAACACCCAACTAATGAAAAACTGTTTTTT.

V is TRBV30 and J is TRBJ1-5; D remains ambiguous. The CDR3 length is 12 residues. V was trimmed by 3 bases and J by 3 bases, leaving 6 bases between them. Germline V lookup: CDR1 GTSNPN, CDR2 SVGIG (reference sequence). Written as DNA, the CDR3 is TGTGCCTGGAGCCCGTTCAATCAGCCCCAGCATTTT. Amino acids: CAWSPFNQPQHF.

V usage is TRBV27 and J usage is TRBJ2-1; D might be TRBD1 (6 bases). The V end lost 6 bases, the J end lost 3 bases, and 15 bases lay between the germline ends. CDR1 is MNHEY, CDR2 SMNVEV, per germline (reference sequence). The CDR3 extends over 15 amino acids. In DNA form, the CDR3 reads TGTGCCAGCAGCCAGGGGTCGGGGAACTACAATGAGCAGTTCTTC. This codes for CASSQGSGNYNEQFF.

The V call is TRBV6-2 or TRBV6-3, the J call TRBJ1-5; TRBD1 agrees at 8 bases. V trimming: 7 bases; J trimming: 8 bases; junction bases outside the gene matches: 13. Looked up from germline, CDR1 is MNHEY and CDR2 is SVGEGT. This CDR3 is built from 15 residues. CDR3 amino acids: CASTPGTGSWEPQHF. The CDR3 DNA sequence: TGTGCCAGCACCCCCGGGACAGGTTCATGGGAGCCCCAGCATTTT.

In this sample, this clone turned up a few times. This chain links TRBV5-5 with TRBJ1-5; 8 bases are shared with TRBD1. V shed 3 bases and J 4 bases; nucleotides not matched to a gene: 6. The germline gives CDR1 SGHKS, CDR2 YYEKEE (reference sequence). The CDR3 loop spans 15 amino acids. The CDR3 bases are TGTGCCAGCAGCTGGGGACAGGTGGGGAATCAGCCCCAGCATTTT. Its protein product is CASSWGQVGNQPQHF.

The chain has TRBV25-1 and TRBJ1-6, with 10 bases identical to TRBD1. J gave up 9 bases and V 5 bases, and 10 bases lay outside the gene matches. Germline V gene data show CDR1 as MGHDK and CDR2 as SYGVNS. The CDR3 length is 16 residues. The DNA of the CDR3 is TGTGCCAGCAGTCCTGAGTCCGGGACAGGGGTTTCACCCCTCCACTTT. Its translation: CASSPESGTGVSPLHF.

V gene TRBV30 combines with J gene TRBJ2-7, with TRBD1 identical over 10 bases. CDR1 and CDR2 from the germline V gene are GTSNPN and SVGIG (reference sequence). The CDR3 spans 15 residues. V lost 2 bases to trimming and J lost 2 bases; unmatched junction nucleotides: 6. CDR3 protein: CAWSTTGGHTYEQYF. Here the CDR3 DNA reads TGTGCCTGGAGTACGACAGGGGGCCACACCTACGAGCAGTACTTC.

This chain connects TRBV7-3 to TRBJ2-7; D is uncertain. Germline V CDR1 and CDR2: SGHTA, FQGTGA. V was trimmed by 2 bases and J by 4 bases, leaving 12 bases between them. The CDR3 extends over 14 amino acids. Written as DNA, the CDR3 is TGTGCCAGCAGCTTAGGGCCAGGATTATACGAGCAGTACTTC. It codes for CASSLGPGLYEQYF.

The chain recombines TRBV4-3 with TRBJ2-1, with 8 nucleotides matching TRBD2. The junction had 8 bases not matched to a gene; V was cut back by 4 bases and J by 9 bases. Germline CDR1 is LGHNA and CDR2 is YSLEER. This CDR3 region has 14 residues. The CDR3 DNA sequence: TGCGCCAGCAGCCGTACGGGAGGGCCCGGTGAGCAGTTCTTC. The encoded protein is CASSRTGGPGEQFF.